Following are 32 T cell receptor beta chains from one sample sequenced in a study of blood T cell repertoires in COVID-19. Measured with immunoSEQ multiplex PCR; TCRdb has only the in-frame clones, and not every one. The data show some 60,000 clones, approximately 83% seen once. The sequencing input was peripheral blood. These receptors all stem from a man in his fifties or sixties with COVID-19, enrolled during active disease.

V gene TRBV12-5 combines with J gene TRBJ2-3, with TRBD2 identical over 11 bases. Germline CDR1 reads LGHNT; CDR2 reads FRNRAP. CDR3 length: 14 residues. V dropped 7 bases and J dropped 5; count of bases not matched to a gene: 5. CDR3 residues: CASALAGGLDTQYF. CDR3 DNA sequence: TGTGCTAGTGCCCTAGCGGGAGGACTAGATACGCAGTATTTT.

J is TRBJ1-3 and V is TRBV7-9; TRBD1 aligns across 8 bases. Germline V gene sequence: CDR1 SEHNR, CDR2 FQNEAQ (reference sequence). The CDR3 is 16 amino acids. Trimming at V came to 5 bases and at J to 4 bases, leaving 10 bases not matched to a gene. CDR3 loop: CASSPLQGVEGNTIYF. CDR3 nucleotides: TGTGCCAGCAGCCCTCTACAGGGGGTGGAGGGAAACACCATATATTTT.

This clone was seen a handful of times. The chain employs TRBV6-2 or TRBV6-3 and TRBJ2-3; tentatively, D is TRBD2 (7 bases). The CDR3 has 15 residues. Trimming cost V 0 bases and J 4 bases, with 11 bases left between them. Germline-derived CDR1 and CDR2 are MNHEY and SVGEGT. CDR3 DNA: TGTGCCAGCAGTTACTCAGGGGGGGCGGCAGATACGCAGTATTTT. Protein sequence: CASSYSGGAADTQYF.

The V and J genes are TRBV19 and TRBJ1-6; possibly TRBD1 for D (6 bases). V was pared by 3 bases and J by 8 bases, with 8 bases between. CDR1 is LNHDA, CDR2 SQIVND, per germline (reference sequence). This CDR3 has 13 residues. Here the CDR3 DNA reads TGTGCCAGTAGTATCAGGACAGATTCACCCCTCCACTTT. Translating it yields CASSIRTDSPLHF.

The rearrangement joins TRBV7-8 to TRBJ2-1; 10 bases align to TRBD2. Looked up from germline, CDR1 is SGHVS and CDR2 is FQNEAQ. The trim removed 5 bases at V and 8 bases at J, leaving 12 bases unmatched. This CDR3 contains 16 residues. CDR3 nucleotide sequence: TGTGCCAGCAGCATCAGACTAGCGGGTGCACCCGATGAGCAGTTCTTC. This codes for CASSIRLAGAPDEQFF.

This clone was detected only a few times. The V gene is TRBV6-4, the J gene TRBJ2-3, with D possibly TRBD2 on 5 matching bases. The V gene's germline CDR1 is MRHNA and CDR2 SNTAGT. The CDR3 has 17 residues. The ends were cut back, 0 bases at V and 3 bases at J, with 16 bases in the middle. Here the CDR3 DNA reads TGTGCCAGCAGTGACTCAGGGTGGGAGATGGGAACAGATACGCAGTATTTT. Its translation is CASSDSGWEMGTDTQYF.

The V and J genes are TRBV29-1 and TRBJ2-2; D may be TRBD2 (6 bases). Looked up from germline, CDR1 is SQVTM and CDR2 is ANQGSEA. V shed 1 base and J shed 4 bases, with 7 bases lying between them. The CDR3 sequence is 13 residues long. DNA of the CDR3: TGCAGCGTTGAAGGAGCGGGCACCGGGGAGCTGTTTTTT. Protein: CSVEGAGTGELFF.

V is TRBV6-5 and J is TRBJ2-7; 10 nucleotides line up with TRBD2. Germline CDR1 reads MNHEY; CDR2 reads SVGAGI. CDR3 size: 14 residues. Trimming took 6 bases from V and 2 from J; bases not matched to a gene: 4. This CDR3 is CASRTSGTTYEQYF. In nucleotides, the CDR3 is TGTGCCAGCAGAACTAGCGGGACTACCTACGAGCAGTACTTC.

Only a few counts were recorded for this clone. The rearrangement joins TRBV7-2 to TRBJ2-5; D gene ambiguous. The CDR3 extends over 15 amino acids. Germline V gives CDR1 SGHTA, CDR2 FQGNSA. V lost 5 bases, J lost 5 bases, and 18 bases lay in between. The CDR3, as DNA: TGTGCCAGCAGCCCAGGCCCATGGGTGGTTGAGACCCAGTACTTC. Translated: CASSPGPWVVETQYF.

The chain uses TRBV3-1 (or the pseudogene TRBV3-2) and TRBJ2-3; D call uncertain. The CDR3 covers 15 residues. Germline assignment: CDR1 LGHDT and CDR2 YNNKEL (reference sequence). V lost 5 bases, J lost 1 base, and 13 bases lay in between. In DNA form, the CDR3 reads TGTGCCAGCAGCGCGGTAGGTCTGGGCACAGATACGCAGTATTTT. Translated: CASSAVGLGTDTQYF.

The chain has TRBV6-4 and TRBJ1-6, with 10 bases that match TRBD1. CDR3 length equals 15 residues. V trimming: 3 bases; J trimming: 7 bases; junction bases outside the gene matches: 3. Germline CDR1 is MRHNA and CDR2 is SNTAGT. The CDR3 region has the DNA TGTGCCAGCAGTGAAGGGACAGGGGAAAATTCACCCCTCCACTTT. Translation gives CASSEGTGENSPLHF.

The chain recombines TRBV12-5 with TRBJ2-1; possibly TRBD2 for D (6 bases). CDR3 size: 15 residues. Per the germline V gene, CDR1 is LGHNT and CDR2 is FRNRAP. V lost 6 bases to trimming and J lost 0 bases, with 12 bases between them. The CDR3 DNA follows: TGTGCTAGTGGCCCCCCGGGAGTCTCCTACAATGAGCAGTTCTTC. This gives the protein CASGPPGVSYNEQFF.

This CDR3 is CASSISGGRNEQFF. As DNA, the CDR3 is TGTGCCAGTAGTATCTCGGGAGGTCGAAATGAGCAGTTCTTC. V and J are TRBV19 and TRBJ2-1; 7 bases agree with TRBD2. CDR3 size: 14 residues. Germline V CDR1 and CDR2: LNHDA, SQIVND (reference sequence). V lost 3 bases and J lost 7; bases outside the gene matches: 6.

The V gene is TRBV2, the J gene TRBJ2-1; D perhaps matches TRBD2 (5 bases). CDR1 is SNHLY, CDR2 FYNNEI, per germline. Trimming removed 8 bases from V and 10 bases from J, with 9 bases in between. This CDR3 has 10 amino acids. CDR3 bases: TGTGCCAGCGGCACGGGAGAGCAGTTCTTC. Protein sequence: CASGTGEQFF.

The chain links TRBV18 to TRBJ1-6; D gene ambiguous. The CDR3 totals 15 residues. V shed 1 base and J shed 7 bases, with 11 bases lying between them. The germline CDR1 and CDR2 sequences are KGHSH and LQKENI. The CDR3 here is CASSPREGNNSPLHF. DNA for the CDR3: TGTGCCAGCTCACCACGGGAGGGTAACAATTCACCCCTCCACTTT. The whole variable domain, filled in from reference TRBV18 and TRBJ1-6, reads NAGVMQNPRHLVRRRGQEARLRCSPMKGHSHVYWYRQLPEEGLKFMVYLQKENIIDESGMPKERFSAEFPKEGPSILRIQQVVRGDSAAYFCASSPREGNNSPLHFGNGTRLTVT.

This chain joins TRBV28 and TRBJ2-1; the match to TRBD2 covers 7 bases. The CDR3 contains 13 residues. V was pared by 9 bases and J by 8 bases, with 10 bases of the junction left unmatched. Germline assignment: CDR1 MDHEN and CDR2 SYDVKM. The CDR3 bases are TGTGCCAGTTTTGAGGCGGGAGCCGATGAGCAGTTCTTC. This codes for CASFEAGADEQFF.

The chain recombines TRBV6-1 with TRBJ2-7; TRBD2 matches at 7 bases. This CDR3 has 18 amino acids. In germline, CDR1 is MNHNS, CDR2 SASEGT. After removal of 2 bases from V and 3 bases from J, the junction contained 16 bases not matched to a gene. The CDR3 DNA reads as TGTGCCAGCAGTGAACCGGGGGGAGGGGTGGGAGTAAGCTACGAGCAGTACTTC. Its protein product is CASSEPGGGVGVSYEQYF.

V gene TRBV5-6 combines with J gene TRBJ2-7; 13 bases match TRBD2. After removal of 4 bases from V and 6 bases from J, the junction contained 7 bases not matched to a gene. Germline loops: CDR1 SGHDT, CDR2 YYEEEE. This CDR3 is 15 amino acids long. Here the CDR3 reads CASSLRTSGRLEQYF. The CDR3 nucleotides are TGTGCCAGCAGCCTTAGGACTAGCGGGAGACTCGAGCAGTACTTC. The full variable domain, its missing parts supplied by reference TRBV5-6 and TRBJ2-7, is DAGVTQSPTHLIKTRGQQVTLRCSPKSGHDTVSWYQQALGQGPQFIFQYYEEEERQRGNFPDRFSGHQFPNYSSELNVNALLLGDSALYLCASSLRTSGRLEQYFGPGTRLTVT.

This rearrangement joins TRBV5-4 to TRBJ2-7, with a weak D call TRBD1 (6 bases). CDR3 length: 14 amino acids. Trimming took 0 bases from V and 5 from J, leaving 12 bases between them. Germline V lookup: CDR1 SGHNT, CDR2 YYREEE (reference sequence). The CDR3 is CASSLGGRFNEQYF. CDR3 nucleotides: TGTGCCAGCAGCTTGGGGGGGCGGTTCAACGAGCAGTACTTC.

CDR3 nucleotide sequence: TGTGCCAGCAGTCGCACACAGATGAACACTGAAGCTTTCTTT. This encodes CASSRTQMNTEAFF. The chain uses TRBV6-5 and TRBJ1-1; no clear D gene. Germline loops: CDR1 MNHEY, CDR2 SVGAGI. The germline V and J ends were trimmed by 5 bases and 0 bases, with 10 bases remaining between them. This CDR3 has 14 residues.

V gene TRBV6-1 combines with J gene TRBJ1-2, with a possible D match to TRBD1 (5 bases). The length of the CDR3 is 15 residues. V lost 2 bases and J lost 5, with 15 bases in between. CDR1 MNHNS and CDR2 SASEGT come from the germline V gene. CDR3 sequence reads: CASSEMVQGGYGYTF. The CDR3 bases are TGTGCCAGCAGTGAAATGGTGCAGGGTGGATATGGCTACACCTTC.

The chain links TRBV5-3 to TRBJ1-5, with 8 positions matching TRBD1. TRBV5-3 is marked as an open reading frame, function uncertain. The CDR3 is 16 amino acids. J gave up 1 base and V 8 bases, and 11 bases lay outside the gene matches. CDR3 bases: TGTGCCAGTTTAACAGGGGGAGCGGGGAGCAATCAGCCCCAGCATTTT. The encoded protein is CASLTGGAGSNQPQHF.

V and J are TRBV29-1 and TRBJ2-7, with 7 nucleotides matching TRBD1. Germline values: CDR1 SQVTM, CDR2 ANQGSEA. The CDR3 runs to 12 residues. Unmatched junction bases numbered 3, after V lost 4 bases and J lost 3 bases. The CDR3 nucleotides read TGCAGCGTTGTGGGACAGCTCTACGAGCAGTACTTC. Its protein is CSVVGQLYEQYF.

This clone has just one count. The rearrangement links TRBV6-1 to TRBJ2-1, with TRBD2 matching 13 bases. The germline CDR1 and CDR2 sequences are MNHNS and SASEGT. V shed 1 base and J 1 base; nucleotides not matched to a gene: 4. The CDR3 has 18 amino acids. CDR3 sequence reads: CASSEGRTSGSSYNEQFF. In nucleotides, the CDR3 is TGTGCCAGCAGTGAAGGGCGGACTAGCGGGAGTTCCTACAATGAGCAGTTCTTC.

The chain couples TRBV5-6 to TRBJ2-7; D call uncertain. The length of the CDR3 is 14 residues. Per the germline V gene, CDR1 is SGHDT and CDR2 is YYEEEE. Trimming stripped 1 base from V and 0 bases from J, with 8 bases between. The DNA for the CDR3 is TGTGCCAGCAGCTTGCAAGTCAGCTCCTACGAGCAGTACTTC. It specifies CASSLQVSSYEQYF.

This chain joins TRBV6-5 and TRBJ1-6, with D tentatively TRBD1 (5 bases). There are 12 residues in the CDR3. CDR1 is MNHEY, CDR2 SVGAGI, per germline. V shed 6 bases and J shed 10 bases, with 10 bases lying between them. CDR3 residues: CASSEGRSPLHF. The CDR3 bases are TGTGCCAGCAGCGAGGGGAGGTCACCCCTCCACTTT.

Only one count was recorded for this clone. As DNA, the CDR3 is TGCGCCAGCAGCCAAGCCCTCGACTCTGTTAACTATGGCTACACCTTC. It yields the protein CASSQALDSVNYGYTF. The chain is built from TRBV4-3 and TRBJ1-2; no definite D call. CDR1 and CDR2 (germline): LGHNA, YSLEER. The V end was cut by 1 base, the J end by 1 base, with 13 bases between. The CDR3 extends over 16 amino acids.

This clone was counted between two and nine times. The V call is TRBV20-1, the J call TRBJ2-5; a possible D gene is TRBD2 (5 bases). Trimming shortened V by 5 bases and J by 5 bases, and 6 bases separated the two germline ends. CDR3 length: 10 amino acids. Germline CDR1 and CDR2: DFQATT and SNEGSKA (reference sequence). CDR3 sequence (DNA): TGCAGTGCTCGGAGGGAGACCCAGTACTTC. As protein: CSARRETQYF.

The J gene is TRBJ1-2, the V gene TRBV30; maybe TRBD1 (5 bases). Per germline, CDR1 GTSNPN and CDR2 SVGIG (reference sequence). V was trimmed by 2 bases and J by 6 bases, leaving 7 bases between them. This CDR3 is built from 11 residues. CDR3 residues: CAWSKGNGYTF. CDR3 DNA: TGTGCCTGGAGTAAGGGGAATGGCTACACCTTC.

The rearrangement joins TRBV9 to TRBJ2-3; the D gene is possibly TRBD2 (5 bases). The ends were cut back, 4 bases at V and 0 bases at J, with 18 bases in the middle. In germline, CDR1 is SGDLS, CDR2 YYNGEE. The CDR3 loop spans 17 amino acids. The CDR3 DNA is TGTGCCAGCAGCCCCCGAGGGCGATCCGGGAGCACAGATACGCAGTATTTT. Its translation: CASSPRGRSGSTDTQYF.

This clone was recorded a few times. The chain employs TRBV7-9 and TRBJ2-7, with TRBD1 as a possible D gene (5 bases). CDR1 is SEHNR, CDR2 FQNEAQ, per germline (reference sequence). The V and J ends lost 0 bases and 6 bases respectively, with 18 bases between them. The CDR3 is made up of 16 amino acids. The CDR3 protein is CASSLALPGAAREQYF. The CDR3, as DNA: TGTGCCAGCAGCTTAGCGCTTCCTGGGGCAGCCCGCGAGCAGTACTTC.

The V and J genes are TRBV18 and TRBJ1-1, with TRBD1 as a possible D gene (5 bases). V shed 3 bases and J shed 6 bases, with 14 bases lying between them. CDR1 and CDR2 from the germline V gene are KGHSH and LQKENI. The CDR3 runs to 14 residues. CDR3 DNA: TGTGCCAGCTCACCCCAATCAGGGATCGCTGAAGCTTTCTTT. This encodes CASSPQSGIAEAFF.